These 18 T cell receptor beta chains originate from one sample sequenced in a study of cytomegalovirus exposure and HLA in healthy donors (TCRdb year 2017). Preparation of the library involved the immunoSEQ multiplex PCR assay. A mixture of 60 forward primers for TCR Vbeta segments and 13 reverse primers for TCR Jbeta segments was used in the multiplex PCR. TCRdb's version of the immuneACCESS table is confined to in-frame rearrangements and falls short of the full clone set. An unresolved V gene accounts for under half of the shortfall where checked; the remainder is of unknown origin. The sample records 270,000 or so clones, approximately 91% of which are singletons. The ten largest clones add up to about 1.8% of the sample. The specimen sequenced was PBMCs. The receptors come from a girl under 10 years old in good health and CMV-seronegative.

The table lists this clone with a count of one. CDR3 region: CASSGYYLGTSGSSHSYEQYF. The CDR3 DNA is TGCGCCAGCAGCGGCTACTATCTAGGGACTAGCGGGAGTAGTCACTCCTACGAGCAGTACTTC. The V gene is TRBV10-2, the J gene TRBJ2-7; 14 bases line up with TRBD2. Germline lookup yields CDR1 WSHSY and CDR2 SAAADI. Trimming took 6 bases from V and 0 from J; bases not matched to a gene: 19. The CDR3 has 21 residues.

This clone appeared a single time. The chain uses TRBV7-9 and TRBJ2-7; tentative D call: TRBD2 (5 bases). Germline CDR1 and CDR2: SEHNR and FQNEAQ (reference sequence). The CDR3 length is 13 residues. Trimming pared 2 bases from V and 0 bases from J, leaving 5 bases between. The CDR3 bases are TGTGCCAGCAGCTTACGGGACTCCTACGAGCAGTACTTC. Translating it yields CASSLRDSYEQYF. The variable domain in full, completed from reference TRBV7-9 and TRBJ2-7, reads DTGVSQNPRHKITKRGQNVTFRCDPISEHNRLYWYRQTLGQGPEFLTYFQNEAQLEKSRLLSDRFSAERPKGSFSTLEIQRTEQGDSAMYLCASSLRDSYEQYFGPGTRLTVT.

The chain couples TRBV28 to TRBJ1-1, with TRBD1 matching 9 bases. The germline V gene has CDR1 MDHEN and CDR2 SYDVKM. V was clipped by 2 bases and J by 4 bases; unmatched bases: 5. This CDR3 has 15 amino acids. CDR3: CASSLSSGQGTEAFF. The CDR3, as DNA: TGTGCCAGCAGTTTAAGTTCGGGACAGGGCACTGAAGCTTTCTTT.

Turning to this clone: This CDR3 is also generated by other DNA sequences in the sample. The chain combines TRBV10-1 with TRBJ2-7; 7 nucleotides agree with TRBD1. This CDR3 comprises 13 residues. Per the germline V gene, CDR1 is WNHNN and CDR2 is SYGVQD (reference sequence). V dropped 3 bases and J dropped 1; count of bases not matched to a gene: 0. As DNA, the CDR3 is TGCGCCAGCAGTGAACAGGGGTCCTACGAGCAGTACTTC. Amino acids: CASSEQGSYEQYF.

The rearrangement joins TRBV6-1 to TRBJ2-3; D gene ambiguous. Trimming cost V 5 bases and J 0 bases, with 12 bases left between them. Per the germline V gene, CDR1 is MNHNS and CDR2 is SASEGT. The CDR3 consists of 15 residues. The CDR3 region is CASSPPRLSTDTQYF. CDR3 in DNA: TGTGCCAGCAGTCCGCCGAGACTCAGCACAGATACGCAGTATTTT.

CDR3 nucleotides: TGTGCCAGCAGCTTTCGGACTGGGAATACTGAAGCTTTCTTT. Encoded protein: CASSFRTGNTEAFF. The J gene is TRBJ1-1, the V gene TRBV5-8, with D uncertain. Germline assignment: CDR1 SGHTS and CDR2 YDEGEE. V lost 2 bases and J lost 5, with 13 bases in between. The CDR3 runs 14 residues. The full variable domain, its missing parts supplied by reference TRBV5-8 and TRBJ1-1, is EAGVTQSPTHLIKTRGQQATLRCSPISGHTSVYWYQQALGLGLQFLLWYDEGEERNRGNFPPRFSGRQFPNYSSELNVNALELEDSALYLCASSFRTGNTEAFFGQGTRLTVV.

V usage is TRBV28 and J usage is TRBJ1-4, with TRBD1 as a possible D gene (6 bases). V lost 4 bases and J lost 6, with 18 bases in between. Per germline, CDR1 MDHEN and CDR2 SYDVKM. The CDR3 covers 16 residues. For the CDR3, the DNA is TGTGCCAGCAGTTCGATCAGGGGAGAAGTAGATGAAAAACTGTTTTTT. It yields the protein CASSSIRGEVDEKLFF.

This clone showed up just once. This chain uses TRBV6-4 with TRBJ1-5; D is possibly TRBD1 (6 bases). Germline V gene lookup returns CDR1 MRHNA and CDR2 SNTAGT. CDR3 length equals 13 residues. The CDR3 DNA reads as TGTATCACAGGGTATCTAAAAGGTCAGCCCCAGCATTTT. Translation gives CITGYLKGQPQHF.

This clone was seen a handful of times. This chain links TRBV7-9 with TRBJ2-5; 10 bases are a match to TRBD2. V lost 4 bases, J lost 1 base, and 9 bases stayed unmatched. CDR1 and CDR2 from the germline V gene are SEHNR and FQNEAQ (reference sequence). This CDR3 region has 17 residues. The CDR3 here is CASSSGASGGFQETQYF. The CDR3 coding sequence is TGTGCCAGCAGCTCTGGGGCTAGCGGGGGATTCCAAGAGACCCAGTACTTC. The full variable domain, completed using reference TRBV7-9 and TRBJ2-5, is DTGVSQNPRHKITKRGQNVTFRCDPISEHNRLYWYRQTLGQGPEFLTYFQNEAQLEKSRLLSDRFSAERPKGSFSTLEIQRTEQGDSAMYLCASSSGASGGFQETQYFGPGTRLLVL.

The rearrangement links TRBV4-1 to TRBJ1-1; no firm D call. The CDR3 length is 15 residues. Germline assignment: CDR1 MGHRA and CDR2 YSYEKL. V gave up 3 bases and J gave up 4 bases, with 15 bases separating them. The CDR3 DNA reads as TGCGCCAGCAGCCAGTCGGAGGCTGCGGCCACTGAAGCTTTCTTT. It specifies CASSQSEAAATEAFF.

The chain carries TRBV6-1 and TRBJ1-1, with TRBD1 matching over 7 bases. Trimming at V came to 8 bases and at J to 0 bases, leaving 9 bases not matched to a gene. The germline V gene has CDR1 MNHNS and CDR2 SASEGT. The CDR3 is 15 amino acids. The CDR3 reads CASGLGQHMNTEAFF. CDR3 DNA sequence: TGTGCCAGCGGGTTGGGACAGCACATGAACACTGAAGCTTTCTTT.

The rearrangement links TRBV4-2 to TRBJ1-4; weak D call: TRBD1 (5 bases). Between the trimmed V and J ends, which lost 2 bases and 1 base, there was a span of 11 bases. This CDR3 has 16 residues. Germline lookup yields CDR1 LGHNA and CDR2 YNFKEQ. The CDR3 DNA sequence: TGTGCCAGCAGCCAACCGGCCGGGGGAACTAATGAAAAACTGTTTTTT. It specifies CASSQPAGGTNEKLFF.

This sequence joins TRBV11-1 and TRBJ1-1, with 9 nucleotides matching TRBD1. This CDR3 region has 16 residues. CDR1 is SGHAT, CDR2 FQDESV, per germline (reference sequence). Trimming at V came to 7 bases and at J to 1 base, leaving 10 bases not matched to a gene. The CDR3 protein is CASTNRDRVGNTEAFF. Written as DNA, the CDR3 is TGTGCCAGCACGAACCGGGACAGGGTGGGGAACACTGAAGCTTTCTTT.

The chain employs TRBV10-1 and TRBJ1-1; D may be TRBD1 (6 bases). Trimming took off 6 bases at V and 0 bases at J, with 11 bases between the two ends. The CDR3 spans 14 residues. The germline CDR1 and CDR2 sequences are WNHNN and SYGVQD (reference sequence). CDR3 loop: CASSETGLNTEAFF. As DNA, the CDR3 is TGCGCCAGCAGCGAGACAGGATTGAACACTGAAGCTTTCTTT.

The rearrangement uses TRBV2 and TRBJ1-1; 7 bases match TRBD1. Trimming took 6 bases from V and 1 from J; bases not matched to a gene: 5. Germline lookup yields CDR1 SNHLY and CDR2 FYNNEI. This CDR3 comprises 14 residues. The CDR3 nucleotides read TGTGCCAGCAGAGGGGGACAGAAGAACACTGAAGCTTTCTTT. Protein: CASRGGQKNTEAFF.

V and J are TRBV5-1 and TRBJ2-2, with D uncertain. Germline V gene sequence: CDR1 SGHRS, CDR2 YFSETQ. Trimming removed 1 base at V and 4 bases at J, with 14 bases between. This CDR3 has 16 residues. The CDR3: CASSLWQETFTGELFF. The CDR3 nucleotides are TGCGCCAGCAGCTTGTGGCAGGAAACCTTCACCGGGGAGCTGTTTTTT.

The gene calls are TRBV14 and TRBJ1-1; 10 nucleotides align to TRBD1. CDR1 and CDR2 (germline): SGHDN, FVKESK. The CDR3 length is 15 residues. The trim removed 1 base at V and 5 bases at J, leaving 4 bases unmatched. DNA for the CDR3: TGTGCCAGCAGCCAAGGGACAGGGGGTCGAACTGAAGCTTTCTTT. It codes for CASSQGTGGRTEAFF. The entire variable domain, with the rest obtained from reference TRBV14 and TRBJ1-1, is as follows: EAGVTQFPSHSVIEKGQTVTLRCDPISGHDNLYWYRRVMGKEIKFLLHFVKESKQDESGMPNNRFLAERTGGTYSTLKVQPAELEDSGVYFCASSQGTGGRTEAFFGQGTRLTVV.

CDR3 loop: CASSEHRRNQPQHF. The CDR3 DNA is TGTGCCAGCAGCGAACACAGGCGAAATCAGCCCCAGCATTTT. The chain combines TRBV7-8 with TRBJ1-5; TRBD1 is a possible D gene (5 bases). The ends were cut back, 5 bases at V and 4 bases at J, with 12 bases in the middle. Germline V gives CDR1 SGHVS, CDR2 FQNEAQ. The CDR3 totals 14 residues.